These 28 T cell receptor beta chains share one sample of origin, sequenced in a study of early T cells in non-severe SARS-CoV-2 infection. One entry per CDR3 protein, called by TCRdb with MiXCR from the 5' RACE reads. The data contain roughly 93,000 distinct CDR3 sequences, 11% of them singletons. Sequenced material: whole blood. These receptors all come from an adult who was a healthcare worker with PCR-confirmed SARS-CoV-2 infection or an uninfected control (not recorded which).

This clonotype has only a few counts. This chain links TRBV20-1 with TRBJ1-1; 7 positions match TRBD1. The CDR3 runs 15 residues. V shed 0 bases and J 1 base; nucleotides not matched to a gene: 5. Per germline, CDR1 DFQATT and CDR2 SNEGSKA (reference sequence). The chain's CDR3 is CSARDERQGNTEAFF. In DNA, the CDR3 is TGCAGTGCTAGAGATGAGAGACAGGGGAACACTGAAGCTTTCTTT.

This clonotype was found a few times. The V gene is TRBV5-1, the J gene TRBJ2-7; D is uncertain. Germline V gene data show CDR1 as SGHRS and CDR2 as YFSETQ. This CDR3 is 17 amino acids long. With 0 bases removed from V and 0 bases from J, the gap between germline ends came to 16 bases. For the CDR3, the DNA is TGCGCCAGCAGCTTGGAGGGCCAAGCCGTCAGCTCCTACGAGCAGTACTTC. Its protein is CASSLEGQAVSSYEQYF.

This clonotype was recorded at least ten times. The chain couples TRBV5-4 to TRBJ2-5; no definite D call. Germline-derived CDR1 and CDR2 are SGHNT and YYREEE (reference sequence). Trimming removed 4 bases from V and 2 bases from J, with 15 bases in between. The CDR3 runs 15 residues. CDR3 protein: CASSLDGRPQETQYF. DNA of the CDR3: TGTGCCAGCAGCCTCGACGGACGGCCACAAGAGACCCAGTACTTC. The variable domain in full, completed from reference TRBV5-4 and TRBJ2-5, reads ETGVTQSPTHLIKTRGQQVTLRCSSQSGHNTVSWYQQALGQGPQFIFQYYREEENGRGNFPPRFSGLQFPNYSSELNVNALELDDSALYLCASSLDGRPQETQYFGPGTRLLVL.

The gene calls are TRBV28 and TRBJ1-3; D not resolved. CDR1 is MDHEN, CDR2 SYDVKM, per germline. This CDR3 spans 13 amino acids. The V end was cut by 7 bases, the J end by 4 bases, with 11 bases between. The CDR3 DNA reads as TGTGCCAGCATCCGGCAGGTCGGAAACACCATATATTTT. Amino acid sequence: CASIRQVGNTIYF.

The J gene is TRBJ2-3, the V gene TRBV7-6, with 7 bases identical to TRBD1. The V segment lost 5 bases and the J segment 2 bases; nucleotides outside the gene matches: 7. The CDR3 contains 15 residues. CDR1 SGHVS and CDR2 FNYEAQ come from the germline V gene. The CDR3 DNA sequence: TGTGCCAGCAGCACCGTGGACAGGACCACAGATACGCAGTATTTT. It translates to CASSTVDRTTDTQYF. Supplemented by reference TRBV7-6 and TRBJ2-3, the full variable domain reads GAGVSQSPRYKVTKRGQDVALRCDPISGHVSLYWYRQALGQGPEFLTYFNYEAQQDKSGLPNDRFSAERPEGSISTLTIQRTEQRDSAMYRCASSTVDRTTDTQYFGPGTRLTVL.

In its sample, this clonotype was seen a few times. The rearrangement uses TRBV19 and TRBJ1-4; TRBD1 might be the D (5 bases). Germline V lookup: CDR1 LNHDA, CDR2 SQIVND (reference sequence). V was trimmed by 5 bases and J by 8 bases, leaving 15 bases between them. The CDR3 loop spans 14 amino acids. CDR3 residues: CASSFRQGGEKLFF. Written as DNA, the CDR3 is TGTGCCAGTAGTTTCCGCCAGGGAGGAGAAAAACTGTTTTTT. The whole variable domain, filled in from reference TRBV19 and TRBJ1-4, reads DGGITQSPKYLFRKEGQNVTLSCEQNLNHDAMYWYRQDPGQGLRLIYYSQIVNDFQKGDIAEGYSVSREKKESFPLTVTSAQKNPTAFYLCASSFRQGGEKLFFGSGTQLSVL.

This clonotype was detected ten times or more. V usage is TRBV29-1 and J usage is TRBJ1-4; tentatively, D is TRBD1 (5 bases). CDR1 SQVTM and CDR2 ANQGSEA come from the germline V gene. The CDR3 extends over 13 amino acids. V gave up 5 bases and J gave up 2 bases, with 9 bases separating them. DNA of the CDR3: TGCAGCGTTCGGACAATGACTAATGAAAAACTGTTTTTT. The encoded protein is CSVRTMTNEKLFF. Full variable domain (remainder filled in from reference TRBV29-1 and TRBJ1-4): SAVISQKPSRDICQRGTSLTIQCQVDSQVTMMFWYRQQPGQSLTLIATANQGSEATYESGFVIDKFPISRPNLTFSTLTVSNMSPEDSSIYLCSVRTMTNEKLFFGSGTQLSVL.

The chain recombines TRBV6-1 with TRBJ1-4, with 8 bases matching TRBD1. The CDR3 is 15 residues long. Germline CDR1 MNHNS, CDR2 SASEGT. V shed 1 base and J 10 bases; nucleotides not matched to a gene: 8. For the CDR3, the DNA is TGTGCCAGCAGTGAAGGTACAGGGGGATACGGAAAACTGTTTTTT. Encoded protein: CASSEGTGGYGKLFF.

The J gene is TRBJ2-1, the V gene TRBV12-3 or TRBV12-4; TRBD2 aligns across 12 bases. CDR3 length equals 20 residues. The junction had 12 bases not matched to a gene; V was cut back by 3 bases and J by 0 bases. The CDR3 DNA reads TGTGCCAGCAGTTTTCCCTCGGGACTAGCGGGCTTTCCCTCCTACAATGAGCAGTTCTTC. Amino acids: CASSFPSGLAGFPSYNEQFF.

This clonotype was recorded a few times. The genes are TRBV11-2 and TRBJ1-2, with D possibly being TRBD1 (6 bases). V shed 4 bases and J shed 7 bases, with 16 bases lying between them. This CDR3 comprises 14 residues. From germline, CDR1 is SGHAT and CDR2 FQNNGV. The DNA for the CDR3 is TGTGCCAGCAGCTCCGGTCTCGGAGGGGGTGGCTACACCTTC. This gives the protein CASSSGLGGGGYTF. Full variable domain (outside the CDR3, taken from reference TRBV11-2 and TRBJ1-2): EAGVAQSPRYKIIEKRQSVAFWCNPISGHATLYWYQQILGQGPKLLIQFQNNGVVDDSQLPKDRFSAERLKGVDSTLKIQPAKLEDSAVYLCASSSGLGGGGYTFGSGTRLTVV.

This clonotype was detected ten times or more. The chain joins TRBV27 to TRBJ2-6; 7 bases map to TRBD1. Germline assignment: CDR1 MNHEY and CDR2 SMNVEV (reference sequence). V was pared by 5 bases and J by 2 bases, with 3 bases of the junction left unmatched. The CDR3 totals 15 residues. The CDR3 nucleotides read TGTGCCAGCAGTAGCACAGGGGCTGGGGCCAACGTCCTGACTTTC. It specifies CASSSTGAGANVLTF.

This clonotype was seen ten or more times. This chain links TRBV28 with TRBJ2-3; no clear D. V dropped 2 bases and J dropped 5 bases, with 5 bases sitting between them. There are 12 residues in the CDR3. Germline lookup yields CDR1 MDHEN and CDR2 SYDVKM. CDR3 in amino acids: CASSLVGDTQYF. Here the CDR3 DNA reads TGTGCCAGCAGTTTAGTGGGAGATACGCAGTATTTT.

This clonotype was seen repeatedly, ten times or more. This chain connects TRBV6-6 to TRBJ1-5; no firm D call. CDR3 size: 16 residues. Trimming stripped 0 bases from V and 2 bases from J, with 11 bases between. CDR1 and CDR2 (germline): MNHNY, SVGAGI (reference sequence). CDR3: CASSYSSGGGNQPQHF. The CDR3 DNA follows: TGTGCCAGCAGTTACTCGTCGGGTGGTGGCAATCAGCCCCAGCATTTT.

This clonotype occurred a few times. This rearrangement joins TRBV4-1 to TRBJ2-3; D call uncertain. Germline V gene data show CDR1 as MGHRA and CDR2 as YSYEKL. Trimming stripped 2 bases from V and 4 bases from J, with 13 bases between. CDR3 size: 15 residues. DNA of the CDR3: TGCGCCAGCAGCCAATTCCTCTCGCGGCCAGATACGCAGTATTTT. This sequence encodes CASSQFLSRPDTQYF.

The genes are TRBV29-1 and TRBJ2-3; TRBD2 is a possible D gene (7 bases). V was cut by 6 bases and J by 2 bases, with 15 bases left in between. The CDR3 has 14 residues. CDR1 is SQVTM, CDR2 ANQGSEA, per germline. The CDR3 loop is CSVLGGTLTDTQYF. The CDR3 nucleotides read TGCAGCGTCTTGGGGGGGACACTCACAGATACGCAGTATTTT.

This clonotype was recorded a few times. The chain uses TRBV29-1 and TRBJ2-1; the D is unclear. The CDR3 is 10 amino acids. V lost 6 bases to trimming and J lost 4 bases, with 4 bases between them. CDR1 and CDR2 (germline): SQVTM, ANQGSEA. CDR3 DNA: TGCAGCGTGGGGTACAATGAGCAGTTCTTC. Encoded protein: CSVGYNEQFF.

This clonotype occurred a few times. CDR3 region: CSVGRQAETQYF. The CDR3 DNA reads as TGCAGCGTCGGTCGACAGGCGGAGACCCAGTACTTC. V usage is TRBV29-1 and J usage is TRBJ2-5; a weak D match, TRBD1 (6 bases). V was clipped by 6 bases and J by 5 bases, with 13 bases between them. CDR3 length equals 12 residues. CDR1 is SQVTM and CDR2 is ANQGSEA in the germline V gene. Drawing the rest from reference TRBV29-1 and TRBJ2-5, the complete variable domain is SAVISQKPSRDICQRGTSLTIQCQVDSQVTMMFWYRQQPGQSLTLIATANQGSEATYESGFVIDKFPISRPNLTFSTLTVSNMSPEDSSIYLCSVGRQAETQYFGPGTRLLVL.

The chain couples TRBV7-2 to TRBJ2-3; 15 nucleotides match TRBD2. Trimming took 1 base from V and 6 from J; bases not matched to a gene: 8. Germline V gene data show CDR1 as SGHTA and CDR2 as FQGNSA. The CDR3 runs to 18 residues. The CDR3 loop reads CASSLDPPGTSGGDTQYF. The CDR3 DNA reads TGTGCCAGCAGCTTAGATCCCCCGGGGACTAGCGGGGGGGATACGCAGTATTTT.

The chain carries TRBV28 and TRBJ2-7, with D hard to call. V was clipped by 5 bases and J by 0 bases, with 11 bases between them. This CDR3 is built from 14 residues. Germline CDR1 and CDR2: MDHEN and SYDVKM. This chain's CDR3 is CASSTPGGSYEQYF. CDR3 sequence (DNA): TGTGCCAGCAGTACCCCGGGTGGCTCCTACGAGCAGTACTTC.

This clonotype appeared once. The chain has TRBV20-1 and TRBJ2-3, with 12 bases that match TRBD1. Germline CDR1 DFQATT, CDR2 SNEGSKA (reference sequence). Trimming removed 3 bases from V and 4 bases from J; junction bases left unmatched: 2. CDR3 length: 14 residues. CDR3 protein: CSARGTGGADTQYF. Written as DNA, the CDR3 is TGCAGTGCTAGGGGGACAGGGGGCGCAGATACGCAGTATTTT.

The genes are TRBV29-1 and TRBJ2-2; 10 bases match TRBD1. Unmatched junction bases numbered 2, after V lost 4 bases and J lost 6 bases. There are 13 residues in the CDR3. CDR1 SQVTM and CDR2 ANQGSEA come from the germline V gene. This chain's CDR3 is CSVGTGGSGELFF. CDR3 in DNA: TGCAGCGTTGGGACAGGGGGATCCGGGGAGCTGTTTTTT.

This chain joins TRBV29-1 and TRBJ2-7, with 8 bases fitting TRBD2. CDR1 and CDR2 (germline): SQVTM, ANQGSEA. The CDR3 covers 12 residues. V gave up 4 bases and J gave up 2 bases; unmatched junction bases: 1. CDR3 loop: CSVVGLAYEQYF. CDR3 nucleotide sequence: TGCAGCGTTGTGGGACTAGCCTACGAGCAGTACTTC.

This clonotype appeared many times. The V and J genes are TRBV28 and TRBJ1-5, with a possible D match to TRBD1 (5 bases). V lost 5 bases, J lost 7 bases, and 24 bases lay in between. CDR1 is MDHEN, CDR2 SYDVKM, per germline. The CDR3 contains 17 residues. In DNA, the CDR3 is TGTGCCAGCAGTAGGTCCCCTACCCGGGACTTGAGACAGCCCCAGCATTTT. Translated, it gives CASSRSPTRDLRQPQHF.

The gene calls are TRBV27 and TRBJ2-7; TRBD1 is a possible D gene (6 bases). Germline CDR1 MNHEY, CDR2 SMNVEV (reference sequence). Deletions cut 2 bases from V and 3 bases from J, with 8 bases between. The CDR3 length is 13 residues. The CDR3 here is CASSLTGYYEQYF. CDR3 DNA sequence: TGTGCCAGCAGTTTAACAGGGTACTACGAGCAGTACTTC.

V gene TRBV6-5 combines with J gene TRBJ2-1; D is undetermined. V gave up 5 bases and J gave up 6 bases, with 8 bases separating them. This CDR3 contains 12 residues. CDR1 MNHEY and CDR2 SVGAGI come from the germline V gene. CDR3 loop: CASSMDLNEQFF. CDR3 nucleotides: TGTGCCAGCAGTATGGACCTCAATGAGCAGTTCTTC.

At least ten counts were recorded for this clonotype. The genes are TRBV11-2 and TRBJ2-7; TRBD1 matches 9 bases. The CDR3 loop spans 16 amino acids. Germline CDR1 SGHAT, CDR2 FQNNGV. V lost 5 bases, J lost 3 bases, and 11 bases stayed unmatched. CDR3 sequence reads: CASSGSDRGAYYEQYF. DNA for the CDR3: TGTGCCAGCAGCGGGTCGGACAGGGGAGCGTACTACGAGCAGTACTTC.

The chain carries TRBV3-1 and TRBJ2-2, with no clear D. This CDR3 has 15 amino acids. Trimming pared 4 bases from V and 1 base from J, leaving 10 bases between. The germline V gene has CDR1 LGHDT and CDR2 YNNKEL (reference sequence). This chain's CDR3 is CASSLRTRNTGELFF. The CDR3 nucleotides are TGTGCCAGCAGCCTCCGGACGAGGAACACCGGGGAGCTGTTTTTT.

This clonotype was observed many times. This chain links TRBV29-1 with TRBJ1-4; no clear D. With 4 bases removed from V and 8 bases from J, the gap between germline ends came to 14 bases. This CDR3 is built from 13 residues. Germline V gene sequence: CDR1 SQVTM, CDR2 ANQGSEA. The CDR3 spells CSVGREGGEKLFF. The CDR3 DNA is TGCAGCGTTGGGCGGGAGGGTGGCGAAAAACTGTTTTTT.